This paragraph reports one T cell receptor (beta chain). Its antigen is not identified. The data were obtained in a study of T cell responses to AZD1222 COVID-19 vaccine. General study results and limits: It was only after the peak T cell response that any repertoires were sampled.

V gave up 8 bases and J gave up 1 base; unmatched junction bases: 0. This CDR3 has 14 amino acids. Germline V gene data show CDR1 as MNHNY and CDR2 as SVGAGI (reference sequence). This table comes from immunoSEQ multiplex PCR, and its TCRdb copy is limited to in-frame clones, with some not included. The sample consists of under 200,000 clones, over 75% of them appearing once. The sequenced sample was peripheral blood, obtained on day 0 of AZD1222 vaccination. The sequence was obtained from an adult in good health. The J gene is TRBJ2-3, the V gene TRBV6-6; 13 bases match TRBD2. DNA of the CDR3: TGTGCCAGCGGGACTAGCGGGGGCACAGATACGCAGTATTTT. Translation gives CASGTSGGTDTQYF.